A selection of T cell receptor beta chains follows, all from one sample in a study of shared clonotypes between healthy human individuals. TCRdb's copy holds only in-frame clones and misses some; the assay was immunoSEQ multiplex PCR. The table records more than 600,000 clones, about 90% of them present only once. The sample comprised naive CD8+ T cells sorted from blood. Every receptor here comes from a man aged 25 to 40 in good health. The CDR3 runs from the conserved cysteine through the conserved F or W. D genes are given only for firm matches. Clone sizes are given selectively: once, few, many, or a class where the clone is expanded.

CDR3: CASSLYRTSIEGTQYF
DNA: TGTGCCAGCAGTTTATACCGGACTAGTATCGAGGGGACGCAGTATTTT
V: TRBV28
size: .
J: TRBJ2-3
D: TRBD2

CDR3: CASSESWAGALTGRPYEQYF
DNA: TGCGCCAGCAGTGAGTCTTGGGCGGGAGCTCTAACCGGTCGTCCCTACGAGCAGTACTTC
V: TRBV10-2
size: .
J: TRBJ2-7
D: TRBD2

CDR3: CASSLGQSNEKLFF
DNA: TGTGCCAGCAGTTTAGGCCAGTCTAATGAAAAACTGTTTTTT
V: TRBV28
size: .
J: TRBJ1-4
D: .

CDR3: CASSLPSPNPEAFF
DNA: TGTGCCAGCAGCCTACCCTCCCCGAACCCTGAAGCTTTCTTT
V: TRBV7-9
size: .
J: TRBJ1-1
D: .

CDR3: CASSMQGAEAFF
DNA: TGTGCCAGCAGCATGCAGGGGGCAGAAGCTTTCTTT
V: TRBV7-9
size: once
J: TRBJ1-1
D: TRBD1

CDR3: CASSSWDYEFF
DNA: TGTGCCAGCAGTTCGTGGGACTACGAGTTCTTC
V: TRBV27
size: few
J: TRBJ2-1
D: TRBD2

CDR3: CASSDQGVEKLFF
DNA: TGTGCCAGCAGTGATCAGGGTGTTGAAAAACTGTTTTTT
V: TRBV6-1
size: few
J: TRBJ1-4
D: .

CDR3: CASSLSQGSTDTQYF
DNA: TGTGCCAGCAGCTTATCGCAGGGATCCACAGATACGCAGTATTTT
V: TRBV7-9
size: .
J: TRBJ2-3
D: .

CDR3: CASSQDGGPGNTIYF
DNA: TGCGCCAGCAGCCAAGATGGAGGACCTGGAAACACCATATATTTT
V: TRBV4-1
size: .
J: TRBJ1-3
D: .

CDR3: CASSLVVPGQGSTEAFF
DNA: TGTGCCAGCAGCTTGGTCGTTCCGGGACAAGGATCGACTGAAGCTTTCTTT
V: TRBV5-6
size: .
J: TRBJ1-1
D: .

CDR3: CASSYGQGAFSTEAFF
DNA: TGTGCCAGCAGTTACGGACAGGGGGCCTTTTCCACTGAAGCTTTCTTT
V: TRBV27
size: .
J: TRBJ1-1
D: TRBD1

CDR3: CASSYVNTEAFF
DNA: TGTGCCAGCAGCTACGTGAACACTGAAGCTTTCTTT
V: TRBV21-1
size: .
J: TRBJ1-1
D: .

CDR3: CASSLRSGANVLTF
DNA: TGTGCCAGCAGTCTCCGCTCTGGGGCCAACGTCCTGACTTTC
V: TRBV6-5
size: .
J: TRBJ2-6
D: .